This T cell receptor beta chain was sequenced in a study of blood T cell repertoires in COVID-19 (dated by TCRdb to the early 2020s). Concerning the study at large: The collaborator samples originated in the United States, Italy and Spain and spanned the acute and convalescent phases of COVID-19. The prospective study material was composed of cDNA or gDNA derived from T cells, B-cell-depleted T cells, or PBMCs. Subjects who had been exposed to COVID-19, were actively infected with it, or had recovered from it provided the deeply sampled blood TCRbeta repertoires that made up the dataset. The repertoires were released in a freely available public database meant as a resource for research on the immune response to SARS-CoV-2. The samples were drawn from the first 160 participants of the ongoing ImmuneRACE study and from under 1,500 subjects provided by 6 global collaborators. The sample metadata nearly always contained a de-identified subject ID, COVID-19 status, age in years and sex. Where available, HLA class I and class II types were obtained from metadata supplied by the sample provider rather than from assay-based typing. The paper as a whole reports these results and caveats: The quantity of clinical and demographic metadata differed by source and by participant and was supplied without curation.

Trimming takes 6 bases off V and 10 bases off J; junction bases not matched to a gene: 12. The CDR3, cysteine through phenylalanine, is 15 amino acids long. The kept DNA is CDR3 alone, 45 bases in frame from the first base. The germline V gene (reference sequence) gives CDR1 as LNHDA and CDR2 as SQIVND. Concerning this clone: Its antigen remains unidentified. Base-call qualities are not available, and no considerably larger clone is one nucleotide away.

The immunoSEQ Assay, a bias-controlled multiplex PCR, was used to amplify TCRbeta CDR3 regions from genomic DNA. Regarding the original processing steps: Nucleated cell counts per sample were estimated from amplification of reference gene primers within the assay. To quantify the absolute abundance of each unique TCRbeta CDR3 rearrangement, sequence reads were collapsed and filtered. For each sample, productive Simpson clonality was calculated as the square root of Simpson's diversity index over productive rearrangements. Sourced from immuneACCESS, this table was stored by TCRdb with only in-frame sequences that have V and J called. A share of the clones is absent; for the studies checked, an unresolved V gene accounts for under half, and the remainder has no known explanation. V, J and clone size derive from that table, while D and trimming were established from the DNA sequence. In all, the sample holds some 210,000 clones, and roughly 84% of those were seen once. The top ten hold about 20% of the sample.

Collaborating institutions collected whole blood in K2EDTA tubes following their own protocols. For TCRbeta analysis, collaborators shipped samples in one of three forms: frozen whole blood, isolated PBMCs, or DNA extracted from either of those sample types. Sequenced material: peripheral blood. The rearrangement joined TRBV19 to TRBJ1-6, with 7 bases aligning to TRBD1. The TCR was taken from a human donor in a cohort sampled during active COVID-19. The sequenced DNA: TGTGCCAGTAGCTCCACAGACAGGGTGGAATCACCCCTCCACTTT. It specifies CASSSTDRVESPLHF.